This TCR beta chain is drawn from a study of vaccination effects on CD4 cells after COVID-19. Study context: In the ViraFEST assay, antigen-specific CD4+ clonotypes were identified by expansion after peptide-pool stimulation. Study-level points and caveats: Only a few convalescent patients and no early post-infection timepoints featured in the study.

At the end of 9 to 11 days of culture, CD4+ T cells were isolated. Having tested negative for nucleocapsid antibodies, the vaccine recipients showed no prior SARS-CoV-2 infection. Both day 3 and day 7 saw half the medium replaced with IL-2 medium. Libraries were prepared by immunoSEQ multiplex PCR; TCRdb keeps only in-frame clonotypes and omits some of them. The profile shows fewer than 75,000 clones, roughly four fifths of them singletons. On this clone: The antigen remains unidentified.

V gave up 5 bases and J gave up 2 bases; unmatched junction bases: 9. CDR3 size: 16 residues. The germline gives CDR1 MNHEY, CDR2 SMNVEV (reference sequence). The rearrangement links TRBV27 to TRBJ1-5; 7 bases map to TRBD1. The sequenced sample was CD4+ T cells from PBMCs cultured without peptide, obtained before COVID-19 vaccination. The sequence came from a human donor who received a COVID-19 vaccine. The CDR3 DNA is TGTGCCAGCAGTCGTAACCCCGGGACAGGCAATCAGCCCCAGCATTTT. Its translation is CASSRNPGTGNQPQHF.